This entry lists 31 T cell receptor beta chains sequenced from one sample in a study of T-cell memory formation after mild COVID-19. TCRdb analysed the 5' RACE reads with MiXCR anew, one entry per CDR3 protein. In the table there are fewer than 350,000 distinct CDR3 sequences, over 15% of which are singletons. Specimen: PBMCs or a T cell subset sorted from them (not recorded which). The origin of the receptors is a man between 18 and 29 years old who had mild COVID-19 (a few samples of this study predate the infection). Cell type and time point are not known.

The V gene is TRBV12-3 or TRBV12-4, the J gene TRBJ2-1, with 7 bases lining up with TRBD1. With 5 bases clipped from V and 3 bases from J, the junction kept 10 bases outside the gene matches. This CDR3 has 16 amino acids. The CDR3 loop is CASSGPGTAYYNEQFF. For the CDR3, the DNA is TGTGCCAGCAGTGGCCCCGGGACAGCCTACTACAATGAGCAGTTCTTC.

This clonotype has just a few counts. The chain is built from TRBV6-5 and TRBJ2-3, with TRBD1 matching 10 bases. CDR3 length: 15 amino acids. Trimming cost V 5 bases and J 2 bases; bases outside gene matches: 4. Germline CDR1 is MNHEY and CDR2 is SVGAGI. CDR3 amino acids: CASSGQGGPTDTQYF. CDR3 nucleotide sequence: TGTGCCAGCAGTGGACAGGGGGGCCCCACAGATACGCAGTATTTT.

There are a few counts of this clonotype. The CDR3 here is CAISDHPGTGSGYTF. CDR3 nucleotides: TGTGCCATCAGTGATCATCCCGGGACAGGGTCCGGCTACACCTTC. The gene calls are TRBV10-3 and TRBJ1-2, with TRBD1 matching over 9 bases. Germline V CDR1 and CDR2: ENHRY, SYGVKD. This CDR3 is built from 15 residues. The trim removed 3 bases at V and 8 bases at J, leaving 10 bases unmatched.

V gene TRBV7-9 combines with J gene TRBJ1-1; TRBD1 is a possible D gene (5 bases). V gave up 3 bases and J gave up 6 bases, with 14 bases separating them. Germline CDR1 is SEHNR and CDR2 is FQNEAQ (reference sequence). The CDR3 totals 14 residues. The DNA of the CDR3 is TGTGCCAGCAGCTTCCGGGACGCTCGTGCTGAAGCTTTCTTT. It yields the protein CASSFRDARAEAFF. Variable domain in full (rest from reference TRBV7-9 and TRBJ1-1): DTGVSQNPRHKITKRGQNVTFRCDPISEHNRLYWYRQTLGQGPEFLTYFQNEAQLEKSRLLSDRFSAERPKGSFSTLEIQRTEQGDSAMYLCASSFRDARAEAFFGQGTRLTVV.

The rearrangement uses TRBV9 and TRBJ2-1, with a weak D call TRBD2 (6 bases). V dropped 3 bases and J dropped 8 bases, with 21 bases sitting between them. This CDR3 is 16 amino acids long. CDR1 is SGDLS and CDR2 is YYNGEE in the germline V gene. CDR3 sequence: CASSEKPGLPVDEQFF. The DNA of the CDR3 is TGTGCCAGCAGCGAAAAGCCGGGACTGCCTGTCGATGAGCAGTTCTTC.

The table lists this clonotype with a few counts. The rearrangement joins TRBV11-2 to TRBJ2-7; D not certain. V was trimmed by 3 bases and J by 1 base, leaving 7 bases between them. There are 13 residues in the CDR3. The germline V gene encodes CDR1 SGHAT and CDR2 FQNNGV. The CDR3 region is CASSLVSSYEQYV. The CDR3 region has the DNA TGTGCCAGCAGCTTGGTCAGTTCCTACGAGCAGTACGTC.

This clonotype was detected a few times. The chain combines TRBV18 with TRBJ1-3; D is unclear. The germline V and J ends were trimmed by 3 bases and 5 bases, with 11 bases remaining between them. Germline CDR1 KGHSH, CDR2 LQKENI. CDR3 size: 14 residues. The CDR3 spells CASSPSALRNTIYF. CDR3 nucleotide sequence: TGTGCCAGCTCACCGTCTGCCCTGCGAAACACCATATATTTT.

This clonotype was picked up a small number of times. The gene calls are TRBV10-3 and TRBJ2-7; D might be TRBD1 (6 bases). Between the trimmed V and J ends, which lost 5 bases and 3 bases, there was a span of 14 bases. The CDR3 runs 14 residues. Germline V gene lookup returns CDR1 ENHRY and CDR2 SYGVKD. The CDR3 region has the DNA TGTGCCATCAGTACATACAGGGATCACTACGAGCAGTACTTC. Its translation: CAISTYRDHYEQYF.

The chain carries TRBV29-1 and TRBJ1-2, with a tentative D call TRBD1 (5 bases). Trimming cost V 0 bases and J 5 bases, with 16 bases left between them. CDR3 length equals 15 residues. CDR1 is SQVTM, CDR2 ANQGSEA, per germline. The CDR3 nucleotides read TGCAGCGTTGAAGATTATAGAGCAGGGAGATATGGCTACACCTTC. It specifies CSVEDYRAGRYGYTF.

CDR3 loop: CASSRGTLDEQYV. CDR3 bases: TGTGCCAGCAGCCGGGGGACCTTGGACGAGCAGTACGTC. The rearrangement joins TRBV11-2 to TRBJ2-7, with D possibly matching TRBD2 (6 bases). Per the germline V gene, CDR1 is SGHAT and CDR2 is FQNNGV. The V gene lost 5 bases and the J gene lost 5 bases, with 13 bases spanning the gap. There are 13 residues in the CDR3.

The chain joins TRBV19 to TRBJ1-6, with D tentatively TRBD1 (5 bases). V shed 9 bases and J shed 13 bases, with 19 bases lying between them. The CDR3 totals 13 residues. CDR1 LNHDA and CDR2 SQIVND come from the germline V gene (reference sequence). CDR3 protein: CASRDRLISPLHF. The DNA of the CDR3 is TGTGCCAGCCGGGACCGGCTAATATCTCCCCTCCACTTT.

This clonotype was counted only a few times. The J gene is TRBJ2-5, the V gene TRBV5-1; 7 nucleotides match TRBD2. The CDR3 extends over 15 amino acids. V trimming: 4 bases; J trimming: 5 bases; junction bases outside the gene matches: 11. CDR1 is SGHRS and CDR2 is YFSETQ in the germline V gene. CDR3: CASSASGGVRETQYF. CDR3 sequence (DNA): TGCGCCAGCAGCGCCTCGGGGGGAGTCAGGGAGACCCAGTACTTC.

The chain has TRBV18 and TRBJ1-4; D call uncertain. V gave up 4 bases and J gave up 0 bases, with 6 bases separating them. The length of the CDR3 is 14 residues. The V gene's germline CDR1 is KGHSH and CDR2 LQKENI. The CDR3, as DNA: TGTGCCAGCTCACTAGAAGCAACTAATGAAAAACTGTTTTTT. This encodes CASSLEATNEKLFF.

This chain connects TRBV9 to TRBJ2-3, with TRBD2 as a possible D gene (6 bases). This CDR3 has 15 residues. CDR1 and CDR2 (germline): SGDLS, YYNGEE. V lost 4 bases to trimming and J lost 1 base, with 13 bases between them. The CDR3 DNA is TGTGCCAGCAGCATGCGGCCTAGCGGCACAGATACGCAGTATTTT. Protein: CASSMRPSGTDTQYF.

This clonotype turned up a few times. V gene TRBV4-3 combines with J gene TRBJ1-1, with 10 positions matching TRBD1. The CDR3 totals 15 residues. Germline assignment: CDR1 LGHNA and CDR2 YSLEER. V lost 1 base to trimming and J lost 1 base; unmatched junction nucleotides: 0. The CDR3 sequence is CASSQGTGGNTEAFF. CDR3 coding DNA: TGCGCCAGCAGCCAAGGGACAGGGGGGAACACTGAAGCTTTCTTT.

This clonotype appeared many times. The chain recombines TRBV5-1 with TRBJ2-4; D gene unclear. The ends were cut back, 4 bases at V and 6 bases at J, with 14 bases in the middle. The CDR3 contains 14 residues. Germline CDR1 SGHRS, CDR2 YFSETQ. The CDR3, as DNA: TGCGCCAGCAGCCCTGGGGATCCCAGAAACATTCAGTACTTC. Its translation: CASSPGDPRNIQYF.

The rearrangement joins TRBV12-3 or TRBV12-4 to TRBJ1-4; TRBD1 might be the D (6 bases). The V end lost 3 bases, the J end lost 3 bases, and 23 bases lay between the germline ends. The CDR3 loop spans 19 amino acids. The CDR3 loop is CASSLGHSTILVANEKLFF. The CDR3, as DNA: TGTGCCAGCAGTTTGGGACATTCGACGATCCTGGTGGCTAATGAAAAACTGTTTTTT.

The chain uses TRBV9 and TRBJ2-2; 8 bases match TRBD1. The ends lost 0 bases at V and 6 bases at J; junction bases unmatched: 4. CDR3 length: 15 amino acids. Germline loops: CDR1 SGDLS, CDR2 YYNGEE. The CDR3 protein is CASSVGQGRAGELFF. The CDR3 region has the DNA TGTGCCAGCAGCGTAGGACAGGGGCGGGCCGGGGAGCTGTTTTTT.

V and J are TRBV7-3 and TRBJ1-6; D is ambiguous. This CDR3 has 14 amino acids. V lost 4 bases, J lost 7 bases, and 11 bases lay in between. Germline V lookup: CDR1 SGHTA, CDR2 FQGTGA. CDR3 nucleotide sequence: TGTGCCAGCAGCTCCGGGCCGACGAATTCACCCCTCCACTTT. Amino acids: CASSSGPTNSPLHF.

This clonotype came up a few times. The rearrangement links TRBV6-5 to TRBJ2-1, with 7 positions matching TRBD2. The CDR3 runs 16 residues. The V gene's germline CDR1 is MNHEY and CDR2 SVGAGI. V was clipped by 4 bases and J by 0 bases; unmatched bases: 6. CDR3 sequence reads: CASSSASSGSYNEQFF. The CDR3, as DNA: TGTGCCAGCAGTTCCGCCTCTAGCGGCTCCTACAATGAGCAGTTCTTC.

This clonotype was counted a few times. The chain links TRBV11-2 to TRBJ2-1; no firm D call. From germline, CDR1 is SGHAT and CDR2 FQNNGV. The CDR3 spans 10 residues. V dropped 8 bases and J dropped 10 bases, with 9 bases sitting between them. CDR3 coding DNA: TGTGCCAGCGGGCTCAGAGAGCAGTTCTTC. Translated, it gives CASGLREQFF.

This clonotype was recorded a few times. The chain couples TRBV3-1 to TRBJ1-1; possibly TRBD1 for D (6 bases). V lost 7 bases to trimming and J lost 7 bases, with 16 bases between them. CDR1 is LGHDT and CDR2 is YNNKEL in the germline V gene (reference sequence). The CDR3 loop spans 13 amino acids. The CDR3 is CASKLTEGGEAFF. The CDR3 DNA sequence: TGTGCCAGCAAACTAACAGAGGGGGGTGAAGCTTTCTTT.

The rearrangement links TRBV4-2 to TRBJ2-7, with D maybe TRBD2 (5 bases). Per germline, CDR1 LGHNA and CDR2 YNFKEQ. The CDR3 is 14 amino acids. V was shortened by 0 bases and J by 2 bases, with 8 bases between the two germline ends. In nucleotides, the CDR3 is TGTGCCAGCAGCCAAGATCAGGAGGCCTACGAGCAGTACGTC. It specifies CASSQDQEAYEQYV.

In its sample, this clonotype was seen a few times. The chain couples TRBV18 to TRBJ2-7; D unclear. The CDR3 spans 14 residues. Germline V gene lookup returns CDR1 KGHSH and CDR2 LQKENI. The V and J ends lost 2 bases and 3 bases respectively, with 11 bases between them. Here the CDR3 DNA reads TGTGCCAGCTCACCAGAGGCAACGTTCTACGAGCAGTACTTC. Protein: CASSPEATFYEQYF.

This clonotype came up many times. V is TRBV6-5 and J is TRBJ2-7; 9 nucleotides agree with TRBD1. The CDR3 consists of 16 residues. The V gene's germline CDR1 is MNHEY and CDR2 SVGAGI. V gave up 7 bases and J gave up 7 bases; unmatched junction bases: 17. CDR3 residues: CASIRRPGQGAGEQYF. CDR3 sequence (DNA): TGTGCCAGCATAAGGCGCCCGGGACAGGGAGCGGGAGAGCAGTACTTC.

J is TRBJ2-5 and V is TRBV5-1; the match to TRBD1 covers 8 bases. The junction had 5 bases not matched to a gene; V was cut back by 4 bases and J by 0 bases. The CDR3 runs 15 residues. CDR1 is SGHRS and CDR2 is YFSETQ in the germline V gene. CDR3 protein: CASSHRTGNQETQYF. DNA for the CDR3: TGCGCCAGCAGCCACCGGACAGGGAACCAAGAGACCCAGTACTTC.

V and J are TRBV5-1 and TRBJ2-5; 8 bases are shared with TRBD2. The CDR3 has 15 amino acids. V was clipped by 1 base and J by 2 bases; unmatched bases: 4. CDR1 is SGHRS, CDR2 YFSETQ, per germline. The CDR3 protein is CASSLSERGQETQYF. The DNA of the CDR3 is TGCGCCAGCAGCTTGTCGGAGCGGGGGCAAGAGACCCAGTACTTC.

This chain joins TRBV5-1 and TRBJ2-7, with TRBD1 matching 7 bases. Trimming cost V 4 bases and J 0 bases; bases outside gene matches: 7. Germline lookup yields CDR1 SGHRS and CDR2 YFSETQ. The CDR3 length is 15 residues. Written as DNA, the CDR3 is TGCGCCAGCAGCGACGGACAGGTACACTCCTACGAGCAGTACTTC. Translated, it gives CASSDGQVHSYEQYF.

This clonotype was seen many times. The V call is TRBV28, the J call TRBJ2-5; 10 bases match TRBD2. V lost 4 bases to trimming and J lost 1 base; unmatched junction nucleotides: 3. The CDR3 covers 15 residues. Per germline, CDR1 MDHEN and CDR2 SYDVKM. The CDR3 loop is CASSSSGGPQETQYF. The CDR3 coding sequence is TGTGCCAGCAGTTCTAGCGGGGGCCCCCAAGAGACCCAGTACTTC.

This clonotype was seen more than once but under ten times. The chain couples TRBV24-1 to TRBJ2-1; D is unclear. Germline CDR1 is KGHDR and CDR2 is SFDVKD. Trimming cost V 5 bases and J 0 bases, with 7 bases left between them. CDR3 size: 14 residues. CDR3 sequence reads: CATSAASSYNEQFF. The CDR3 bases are TGTGCCACCAGTGCTGCCAGCTCCTACAATGAGCAGTTCTTC.

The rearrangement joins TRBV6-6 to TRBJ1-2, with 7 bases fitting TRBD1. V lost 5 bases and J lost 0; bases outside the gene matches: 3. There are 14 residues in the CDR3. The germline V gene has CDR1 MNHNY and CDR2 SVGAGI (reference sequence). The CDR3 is CASSRDSPNYGYTF. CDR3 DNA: TGTGCCAGCAGTCGGGACAGTCCTAACTATGGCTACACCTTC.